This T cell receptor (beta chain) was profiled in a study of T-cell reconstitution after alpha-beta-depleted transplantation in children. Study observations and caveats: Several hundred rapidly expanded clones from non-depleted graft cells reportedly supplied alpha-beta T cells about two months post-transplant. Recipient T cells and thymic progenitors that survived were the source of the high TCRbeta diversity seen at day 60 in some patients. The main origin of T-cell counts and diversity one year after transplant was newly produced T cells.

V shed 5 bases, J shed 15 bases, and the junction held 15 bases outside the gene matches. The CDR3 extends over 14 amino acids. CDR1 is MNHEY and CDR2 is SVGEGT in the germline V gene. For TCRbeta, the library was prepared with unique molecular identifiers. From the PCR reads, TCRdb called clonotypes with MiXCR, one entry per CDR3 protein. The table shows roughly 100,000 distinct CDR3 sequences, with approximately 6% occurring only once. This clonotype was counted ten times or more. The antigen remains undetermined. The chain combines TRBV6-2 or TRBV6-3 with TRBJ2-4, with TRBD1 matching over 8 bases. The clonotype originates from a female patient aged 2 to 10 who had a stem cell transplant for Fanconi anemia, so the T cells may come from the graft donor. Material: PBMCs, mostly from graft donor cells, obtained 60 days after TCRalphabeta/CD19-depleted stem cell transplant. The chain's CDR3 is CASSLLPTGDGWYF. The CDR3 DNA reads TGTGCCAGCAGTCTCCTACCGACAGGGGACGGGTGGTACTTC.